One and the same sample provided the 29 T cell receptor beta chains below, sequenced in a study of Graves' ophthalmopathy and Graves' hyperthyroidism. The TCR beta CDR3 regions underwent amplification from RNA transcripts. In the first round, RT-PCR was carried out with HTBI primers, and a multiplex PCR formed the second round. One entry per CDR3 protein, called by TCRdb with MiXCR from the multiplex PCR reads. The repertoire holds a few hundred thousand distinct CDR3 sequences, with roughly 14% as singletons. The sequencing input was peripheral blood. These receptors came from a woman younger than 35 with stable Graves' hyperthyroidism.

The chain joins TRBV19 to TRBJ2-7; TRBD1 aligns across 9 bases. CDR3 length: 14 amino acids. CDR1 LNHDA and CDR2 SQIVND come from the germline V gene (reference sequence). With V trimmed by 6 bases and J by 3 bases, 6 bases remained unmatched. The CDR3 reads CASSRDRANYEQYF. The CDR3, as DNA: TGTGCCAGTAGCAGGGACAGGGCAAACTACGAGCAGTACTTC.

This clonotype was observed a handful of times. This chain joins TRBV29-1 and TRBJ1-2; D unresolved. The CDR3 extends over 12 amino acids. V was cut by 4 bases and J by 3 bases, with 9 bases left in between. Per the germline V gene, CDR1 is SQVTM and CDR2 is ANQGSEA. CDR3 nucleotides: TGCAGCGTTGGGGCCTTAGACTATGGCTACACCTTC. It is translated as CSVGALDYGYTF.

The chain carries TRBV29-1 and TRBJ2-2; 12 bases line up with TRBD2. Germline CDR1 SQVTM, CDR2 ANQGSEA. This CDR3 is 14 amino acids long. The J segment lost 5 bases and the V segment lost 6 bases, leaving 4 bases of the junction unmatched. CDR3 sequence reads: CSVIGLAGTGELFF. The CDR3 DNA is TGCAGCGTGATCGGACTAGCGGGAACCGGGGAGCTGTTTTTT.

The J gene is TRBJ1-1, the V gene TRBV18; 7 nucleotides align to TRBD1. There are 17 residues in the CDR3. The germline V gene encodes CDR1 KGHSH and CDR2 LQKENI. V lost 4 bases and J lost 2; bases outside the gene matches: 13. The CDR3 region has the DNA TGTGCCAGCTCACTCCTTCAAAGGGACAGTATTAACACTGAAGCTTTCTTT. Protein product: CASSLLQRDSINTEAFF.

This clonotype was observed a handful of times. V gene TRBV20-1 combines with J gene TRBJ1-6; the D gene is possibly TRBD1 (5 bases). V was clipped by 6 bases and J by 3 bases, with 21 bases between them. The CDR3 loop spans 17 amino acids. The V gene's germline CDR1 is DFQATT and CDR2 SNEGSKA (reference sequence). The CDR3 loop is CSATGTAASNYNSPLHF. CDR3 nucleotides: TGCAGTGCCACCGGGACGGCGGCCTCTAACTATAATTCACCCCTCCACTTT.

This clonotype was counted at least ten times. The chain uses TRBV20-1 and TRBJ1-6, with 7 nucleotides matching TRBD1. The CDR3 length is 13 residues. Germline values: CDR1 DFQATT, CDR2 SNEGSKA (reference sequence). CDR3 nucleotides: TGCAGCACCGGGACAGCAAATAATTCACCCCTCCACTTT. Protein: CSTGTANNSPLHF.

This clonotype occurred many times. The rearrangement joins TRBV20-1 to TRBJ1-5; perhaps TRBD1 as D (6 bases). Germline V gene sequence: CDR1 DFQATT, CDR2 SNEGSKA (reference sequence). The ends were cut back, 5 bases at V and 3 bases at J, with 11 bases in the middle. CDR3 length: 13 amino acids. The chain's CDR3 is CSAPTGFNQPQHF. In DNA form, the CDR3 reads TGCAGTGCTCCTACAGGGTTCAATCAGCCCCAGCATTTT.

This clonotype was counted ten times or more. Here the CDR3 DNA reads TGTGCCAGCAGCCAAGTTTCTCAACTAGCGGGGCGCCGAGCATATGGGCAGTACTTC. This gives the protein CASSQVSQLAGRRAYGQYF. The chain has TRBV3-1 and TRBJ2-7; 10 bases are shared with TRBD2. Germline V gene data show CDR1 as LGHDT and CDR2 as YNNKEL (reference sequence). The CDR3 extends over 19 amino acids. V lost 1 base to trimming and J lost 9 bases; unmatched junction nucleotides: 21.

CDR3 nucleotide sequence: TGTGCCAGCAGCAGATACAGGGACGAGGACACTGAAGCTTTCTTT. It yields the protein CASSRYRDEDTEAFF. V usage is TRBV7-8 and J usage is TRBJ1-1; a possible D gene is TRBD1 (6 bases). CDR1 is SGHVS, CDR2 FQNEAQ, per germline. Trimming removed 5 bases from V and 3 bases from J, with 16 bases in between. The CDR3 is 15 amino acids. The full variable domain, completed using reference TRBV7-8 and TRBJ1-1, is GAGVSQSPRYKVAKRGQDVALRCDPISGHVSLFWYQQALGQGPEFLTYFQNEAQLDKSGLPSDRFFAERPEGSVSTLKIQRTQQEDSAVYLCASSRYRDEDTEAFFGQGTRLTVV.

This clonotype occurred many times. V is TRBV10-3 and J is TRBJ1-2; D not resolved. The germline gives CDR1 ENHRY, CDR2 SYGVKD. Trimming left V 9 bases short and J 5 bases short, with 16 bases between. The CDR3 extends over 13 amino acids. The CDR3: CAISVPNRYGYTF. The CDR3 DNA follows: TGTGCCATTTCAGTCCCGAACCGTTATGGCTACACCTTC.

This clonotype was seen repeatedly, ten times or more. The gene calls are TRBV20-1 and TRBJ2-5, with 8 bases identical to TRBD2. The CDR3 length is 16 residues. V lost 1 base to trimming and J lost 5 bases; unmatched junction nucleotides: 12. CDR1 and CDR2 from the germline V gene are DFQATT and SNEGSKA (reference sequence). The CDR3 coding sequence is TGCAGTGCTAGAGCCTCAGCGGGGGCCCTCCGGGAGACCCAGTACTTC. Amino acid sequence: CSARASAGALRETQYF.

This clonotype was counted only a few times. The CDR3 coding sequence is TGTGCCAGCAGCTTATTCCGAACGAACACCGGGGAGCTGTTTTTT. Residues: CASSLFRTNTGELFF. This chain links TRBV11-2 with TRBJ2-2, with D uncertain. The CDR3 has 15 residues. V was shortened by 2 bases and J by 0 bases, with 7 bases between the two germline ends. In germline, CDR1 is SGHAT, CDR2 FQNNGV.

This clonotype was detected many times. The CDR3: CASSEADSSYEQYF. Written as DNA, the CDR3 is TGTGCCAGCAGTGAAGCGGACAGCTCCTACGAGCAGTACTTC. The gene calls are TRBV6-1 and TRBJ2-7; D perhaps matches TRBD1 (6 bases). Between the trimmed V and J ends, which lost 0 bases and 0 bases, there was a span of 6 bases. The length of the CDR3 is 14 residues. CDR1 and CDR2 (germline): MNHNS, SASEGT.

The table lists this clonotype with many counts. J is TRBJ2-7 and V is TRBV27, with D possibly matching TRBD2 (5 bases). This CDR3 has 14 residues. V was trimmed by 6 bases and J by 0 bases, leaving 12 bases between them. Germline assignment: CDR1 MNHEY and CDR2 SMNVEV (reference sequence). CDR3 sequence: CASSEGDFSYEQYF. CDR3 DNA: TGTGCCAGCAGCGAGGGAGATTTCTCCTACGAGCAGTACTTC.

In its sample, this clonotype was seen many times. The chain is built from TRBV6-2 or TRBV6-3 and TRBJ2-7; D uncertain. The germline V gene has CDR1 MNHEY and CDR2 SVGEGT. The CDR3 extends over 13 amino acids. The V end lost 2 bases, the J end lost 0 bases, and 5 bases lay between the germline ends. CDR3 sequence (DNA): TGTGCCAGCAGTTACGCAAGCTCCTACGAGCAGTACTTC. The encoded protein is CASSYASSYEQYF.

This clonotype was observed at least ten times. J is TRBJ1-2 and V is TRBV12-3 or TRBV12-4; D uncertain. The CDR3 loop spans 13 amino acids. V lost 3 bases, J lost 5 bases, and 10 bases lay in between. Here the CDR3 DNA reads TGTGCCAGCAGTTTTAAGGAGTCTTATGGCTACACCTTC. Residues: CASSFKESYGYTF.

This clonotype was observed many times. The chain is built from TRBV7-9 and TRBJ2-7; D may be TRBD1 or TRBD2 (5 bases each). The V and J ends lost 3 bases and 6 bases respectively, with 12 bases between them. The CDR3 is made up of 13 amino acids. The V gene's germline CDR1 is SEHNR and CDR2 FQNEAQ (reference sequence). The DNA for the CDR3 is TGTGCCAGCAGCTTCATTCGGGGCAGCGAGCAGTACTTC. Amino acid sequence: CASSFIRGSEQYF.

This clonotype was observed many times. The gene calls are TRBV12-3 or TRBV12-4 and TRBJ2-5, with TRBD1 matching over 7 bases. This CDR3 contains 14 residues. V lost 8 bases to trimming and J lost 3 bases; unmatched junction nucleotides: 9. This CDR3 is CASSDRMLKETQYF. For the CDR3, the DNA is TGTGCCAGCTCGGACAGGATGTTGAAAGAGACCCAGTACTTC.

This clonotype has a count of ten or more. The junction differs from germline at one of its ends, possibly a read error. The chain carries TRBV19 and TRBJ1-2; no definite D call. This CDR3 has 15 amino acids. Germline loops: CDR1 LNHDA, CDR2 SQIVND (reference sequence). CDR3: CASTPRAGLPSGCTF. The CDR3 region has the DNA TGTGCCAGTACCCCACGCGCGGGCCTGCCTTCGGGCTGCACCTTC.

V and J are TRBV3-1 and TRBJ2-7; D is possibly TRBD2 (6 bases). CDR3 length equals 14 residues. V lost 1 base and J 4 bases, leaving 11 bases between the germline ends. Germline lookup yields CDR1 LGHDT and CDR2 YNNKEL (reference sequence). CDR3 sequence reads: CASSQAGELYEQYF. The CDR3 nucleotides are TGTGCCAGCAGCCAAGCGGGGGAGCTATACGAGCAGTACTTC.

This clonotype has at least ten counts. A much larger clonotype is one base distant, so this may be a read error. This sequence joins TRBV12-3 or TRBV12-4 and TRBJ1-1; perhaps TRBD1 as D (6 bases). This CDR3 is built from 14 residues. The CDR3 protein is CASSLFQGRAEACF. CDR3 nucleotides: TGTGCCAGCAGTTTATTTCAGGGGCGGGCTGAAGCTTGCTTT.

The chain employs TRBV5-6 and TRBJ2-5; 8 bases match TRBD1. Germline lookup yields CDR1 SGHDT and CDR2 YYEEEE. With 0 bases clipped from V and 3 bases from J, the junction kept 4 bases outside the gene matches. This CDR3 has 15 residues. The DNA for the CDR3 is TGTGCCAGCAGCTTGGTGGACAGGGAGGAAGAGACCCAGTACTTC. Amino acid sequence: CASSLVDREEETQYF. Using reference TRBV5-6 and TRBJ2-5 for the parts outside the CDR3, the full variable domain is DAGVTQSPTHLIKTRGQQVTLRCSPKSGHDTVSWYQQALGQGPQFIFQYYEEEERQRGNFPDRFSGHQFPNYSSELNVNALLLGDSALYLCASSLVDREEETQYFGPGTRLLVL.

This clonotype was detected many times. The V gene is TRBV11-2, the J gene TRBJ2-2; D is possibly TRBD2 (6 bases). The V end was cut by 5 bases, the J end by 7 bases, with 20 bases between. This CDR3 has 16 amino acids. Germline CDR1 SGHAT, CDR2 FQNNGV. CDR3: CASSHGGALRGGELFF. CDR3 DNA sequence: TGTGCCAGCAGCCATGGCGGGGCCCTAAGAGGCGGGGAGCTGTTTTTT.

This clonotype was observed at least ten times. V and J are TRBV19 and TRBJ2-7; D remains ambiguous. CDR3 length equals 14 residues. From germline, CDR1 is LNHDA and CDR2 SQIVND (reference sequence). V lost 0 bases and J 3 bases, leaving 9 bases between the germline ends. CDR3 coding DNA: TGTGCCAGTAGTATAGATGGTACGGTCTACGAGCAGTACTTC. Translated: CASSIDGTVYEQYF.

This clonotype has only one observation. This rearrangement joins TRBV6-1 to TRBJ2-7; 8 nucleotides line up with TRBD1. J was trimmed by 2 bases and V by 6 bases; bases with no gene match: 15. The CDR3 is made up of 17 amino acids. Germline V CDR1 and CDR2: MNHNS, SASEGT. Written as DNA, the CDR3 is TGTGCCAGCAGCCGAACACCCCTGGACAGGGACCCCTACGAGCAGTACTTC. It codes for CASSRTPLDRDPYEQYF.

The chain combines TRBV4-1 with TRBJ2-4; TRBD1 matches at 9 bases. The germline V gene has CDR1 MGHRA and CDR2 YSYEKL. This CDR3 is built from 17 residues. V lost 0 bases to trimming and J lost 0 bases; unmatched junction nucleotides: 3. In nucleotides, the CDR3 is TGCGCCAGCAGCCAAGATCGACAGGGGGTAGCCAAAAACATTCAGTACTTC. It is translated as CASSQDRQGVAKNIQYF.

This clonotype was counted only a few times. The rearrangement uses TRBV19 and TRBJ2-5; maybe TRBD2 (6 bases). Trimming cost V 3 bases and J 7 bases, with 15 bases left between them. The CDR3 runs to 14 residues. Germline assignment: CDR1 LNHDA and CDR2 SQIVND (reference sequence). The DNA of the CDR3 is TGTGCCAGTAGTATGTGGGACTCCCGGGGGACCCAGTACTTC. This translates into CASSMWDSRGTQYF.

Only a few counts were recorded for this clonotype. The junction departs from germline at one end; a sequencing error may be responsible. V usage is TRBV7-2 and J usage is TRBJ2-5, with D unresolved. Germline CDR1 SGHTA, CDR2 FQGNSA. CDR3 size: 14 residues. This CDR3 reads CASSSTSAQETKYF. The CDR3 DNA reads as TGTGCCAGCAGCTCTACCTCGGCTCAAGAGACCAAGTACTTC.

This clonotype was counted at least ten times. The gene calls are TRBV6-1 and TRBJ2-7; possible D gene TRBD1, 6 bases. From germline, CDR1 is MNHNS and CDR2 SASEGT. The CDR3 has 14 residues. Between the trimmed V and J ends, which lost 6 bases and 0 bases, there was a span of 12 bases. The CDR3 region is CASSPQGSSYEQYF. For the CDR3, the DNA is TGTGCCAGCAGCCCACAGGGATCCTCCTACGAGCAGTACTTC.